The 29 T cell receptor beta chains listed next were all sequenced from one sample in a study of PD-1 blockade in mismatch repair-deficient tumors. Clones were read by immunoSEQ multiplex PCR, and TCRdb kept only the in-frame ones, dropping some. The sample consists of about 130,000 clones, approximately 91% of them appearing once. Here the sequenced sample was peripheral blood, taken 72 weeks after starting pembrolizumab. The receptors were gathered from an adult with mismatch repair-deficient cancer.

V is TRBV7-9 and J is TRBJ2-1; 12 nucleotides align to TRBD2. J was trimmed by 1 base and V by 5 bases; bases with no gene match: 3. The CDR3 has 16 residues. The V gene's germline CDR1 is SEHNR and CDR2 FQNEAQ (reference sequence). In DNA, the CDR3 is TGTGCCAGCAGCCCGACTAGCGGGAGTTCCTACAATGAGCAGTTCTTC. Protein sequence: CASSPTSGSSYNEQFF.

As regards this clone: Other DNA variants within this sample encode the same CDR3. This chain joins TRBV20-1 and TRBJ2-7; D is unclear. Trimming stripped 5 bases from V and 3 bases from J, with 8 bases between. Germline values: CDR1 DFQATT, CDR2 SNEGSKA (reference sequence). The CDR3 runs to 11 residues. In DNA, the CDR3 is TGCAGTGCTCGCCCCAGCTACGAGCAGTACTTC. Translating gives CSARPSYEQYF.

This chain joins TRBV5-5 and TRBJ2-7; D unresolved. The CDR3 consists of 12 residues. Germline CDR1 reads SGHKS; CDR2 reads YYEKEE (reference sequence). The V and J ends lost 4 bases and 6 bases respectively, with 11 bases between them. CDR3 amino acids: CASSPGSLEQYF. Written as DNA, the CDR3 is TGTGCCAGCAGCCCTGGATCTCTCGAGCAGTACTTC.

The V and J genes are TRBV13 and TRBJ1-2; no definite D call. The V gene's germline CDR1 is PRHDT and CDR2 FYEKMQ (reference sequence). Between the trimmed V and J ends, which lost 3 bases and 7 bases, there was a span of 12 bases. This CDR3 has 13 amino acids. CDR3: CASSFGSGFGYTF. The DNA of the CDR3 is TGTGCCAGCAGCTTCGGGTCCGGGTTTGGCTACACCTTC. Complete variable domain (other parts from reference TRBV13 and TRBJ1-2): AAGVIQSPRHLIKEKRETATLKCYPIPRHDTVYWYQQGPGQDPQFLISFYEKMQSDKGSIPDRFSAQQFSDYHSELNMSSLELGDSALYFCASSFGSGFGYTFGSGTRLTVV.

The chain links TRBV28 to TRBJ1-2, with unresolved D. Germline CDR1 reads MDHEN; CDR2 reads SYDVKM. The CDR3 covers 13 residues. The V end was cut by 5 bases, the J end by 4 bases, with 11 bases between. CDR3 sequence (DNA): TGTGCCAGCAGTCATAAAGGGATCTATGGCTACACCTTC. It translates to CASSHKGIYGYTF.

For the CDR3, the DNA is TGCGCCAGCAGCCAAGACAGCGCTGGGGGGCAGACCCAGTACTTC. It codes for CASSQDSAGGQTQYF. The chain employs TRBV4-3 and TRBJ2-5, with D perhaps given as TRBD1 or TRBD2 (6 bases each). CDR1 is LGHNA, CDR2 YSLEER, per germline. Trimming left V 0 bases short and J 6 bases short, with 14 bases between. The CDR3 extends over 15 amino acids.

The rearrangement joins TRBV28 to TRBJ2-1; 12 bases agree with TRBD2. Germline loops: CDR1 MDHEN, CDR2 SYDVKM. V trimming: 3 bases; J trimming: 10 bases; junction bases outside the gene matches: 4. The CDR3 is made up of 14 amino acids. The CDR3 loop reads CASSFGLAGLEQFF. DNA of the CDR3: TGTGCCAGCAGTTTTGGACTAGCGGGATTGGAGCAGTTCTTC. Filled out from reference TRBV28 and TRBJ2-1, the complete variable domain reads DVKVTQSSRYLVKRTGEKVFLECVQDMDHENMFWYRQDPGLGLRLIYFSYDVKMKEKGDIPEGYSVSREKKERFSLILESASTNQTSMYLCASSFGLAGLEQFFGPGTRLTVL.

This clone occurred once. The genes are TRBV7-8 and TRBJ2-7, with 12 nucleotides matching TRBD1. V dropped 0 bases and J dropped 4; count of bases not matched to a gene: 10. CDR3 length: 18 amino acids. The germline CDR1 and CDR2 sequences are SGHVS and FQNEAQ. CDR3 region: CASSLAGDRGPIRYEQYF. As DNA, the CDR3 is TGTGCCAGCAGCTTAGCGGGGGACAGGGGGCCAATAAGGTACGAGCAGTACTTC.

V gene TRBV7-2 combines with J gene TRBJ2-7; tentative D call: TRBD1 (5 bases). Germline CDR1 is SGHTA and CDR2 is FQGNSA. The CDR3 loop spans 13 amino acids. Trimming shortened V by 5 bases and J by 3 bases, and 11 bases separated the two germline ends. The CDR3 here is CASSLGQIYEQYF. The CDR3 bases are TGTGCCAGCAGCCTCGGACAAATCTACGAGCAGTACTTC.

The rearrangement uses TRBV7-9 and TRBJ1-2; D perhaps matches TRBD1 (5 bases). V lost 5 bases and J lost 4, with 11 bases in between. Germline V gene data show CDR1 as SEHNR and CDR2 as FQNEAQ (reference sequence). This CDR3 region has 13 residues. The CDR3 loop is CASSRGGGYGYTF. In nucleotides, the CDR3 is TGTGCCAGCAGCCGCGGGGGTGGCTATGGCTACACCTTC.

This sequence joins TRBV29-1 and TRBJ2-2; a weak D match, TRBD2 (5 bases). Trimming cost V 0 bases and J 2 bases, with 10 bases left between them. The germline gives CDR1 SQVTM, CDR2 ANQGSEA. This CDR3 comprises 15 residues. CDR3 amino acids: CSVEDVGENTGELFF. The DNA for the CDR3 is TGCAGCGTTGAAGATGTCGGGGAAAACACCGGGGAGCTGTTTTTT.

This clone was found once. The chain combines TRBV28 with TRBJ2-3; TRBD2 agrees at 8 bases. With V trimmed by 6 bases and J by 3 bases, 5 bases remained unmatched. The germline V gene has CDR1 MDHEN and CDR2 SYDVKM. The CDR3 runs 14 residues. The CDR3 protein is CASSYSGTTDTQYF. DNA for the CDR3: TGTGCCAGCAGCTATAGCGGGACAACAGATACGCAGTATTTT.

This clone has only a few counts. The chain uses TRBV6-6 and TRBJ2-2, with 7 positions matching TRBD2. J gave up 3 bases and V 7 bases, and 8 bases lay outside the gene matches. Germline CDR1 and CDR2: MNHNY and SVGAGI (reference sequence). The CDR3 consists of 15 residues. For the CDR3, the DNA is TGTGCCAGCACTCGACTGGGGGGGGACACCGGGGAGCTGTTTTTT. It specifies CASTRLGGDTGELFF.

This chain connects TRBV7-9 to TRBJ2-5; TRBD1 matches 9 bases. Germline V gene sequence: CDR1 SEHNR, CDR2 FQNEAQ (reference sequence). V was clipped by 4 bases and J by 5 bases; unmatched bases: 14. The CDR3 contains 17 residues. This CDR3 is CASSYKRQGVVRETQYF. The CDR3 DNA is TGTGCCAGCAGCTATAAGAGACAGGGGGTGGTTCGGGAGACCCAGTACTTC.

This clone came up a few times. The chain links TRBV7-2 to TRBJ2-7, with D perhaps matching TRBD2 (5 bases). The CDR3 is made up of 13 amino acids. V was pared by 5 bases and J by 5 bases, with 13 bases between. Germline CDR1 reads SGHTA; CDR2 reads FQGNSA. This chain's CDR3 is CASSATEGNEQYF. In nucleotides, the CDR3 is TGTGCCAGCAGCGCCACCGAGGGTAACGAGCAGTACTTC.

This clone showed up just once. The chain is built from TRBV11-3 and TRBJ2-5; D is perhaps TRBD2 (5 bases). The germline gives CDR1 SGHNT, CDR2 YENEEA. This CDR3 is 16 amino acids long. V dropped 2 bases and J dropped 3 bases, with 16 bases sitting between them. In DNA, the CDR3 is TGTGCCAGCAGCTTAATCCGGGGAACCTCTAAAGAGACCCAGTACTTC. Protein: CASSLIRGTSKETQYF.

J is TRBJ2-1 and V is TRBV27; 8 nucleotides align to TRBD2. CDR3 length: 16 amino acids. V lost 5 bases to trimming and J lost 4 bases; unmatched junction nucleotides: 10. Germline loops: CDR1 MNHEY, CDR2 SMNVEV (reference sequence). The CDR3: CASSSAGTRWYNEQFF. CDR3 DNA sequence: TGTGCCAGCAGTAGCGCCGGGACTAGGTGGTACAATGAGCAGTTCTTC.

The rearrangement uses TRBV30 and TRBJ2-3; D may correspond to TRBD1 or TRBD2 (6 bases each). V was trimmed by 3 bases and J by 4 bases, leaving 11 bases between them. CDR3 length: 13 residues. Per germline, CDR1 GTSNPN and CDR2 SVGIG (reference sequence). The CDR3 DNA is TGTGCCTGGAGGGTGGAGGGGGCAGATACGCAGTATTTT. Its translation is CAWRVEGADTQYF.

V usage is TRBV30 and J usage is TRBJ1-5, with D possibly TRBD1 on 5 matching bases. This CDR3 region has 16 residues. Germline V gene data show CDR1 as GTSNPN and CDR2 as SVGIG (reference sequence). The germline V and J ends were trimmed by 5 bases and 8 bases, with 25 bases remaining between them. As DNA, the CDR3 is TGTGCCTGGGGAGCTCCCGCGGGGGGGTTAGATGAGCCCCAGCATTTT. Translating it yields CAWGAPAGGLDEPQHF.

Only a few counts were recorded for this clone. The chain recombines TRBV18 with TRBJ2-7; no clear D gene. The CDR3 totals 12 residues. The V end lost 1 base, the J end lost 4 bases, and 5 bases lay between the germline ends. CDR1 and CDR2 from the germline V gene are KGHSH and LQKENI. This CDR3 is CASSPRGYEQYF. The CDR3 region has the DNA TGTGCCAGCTCACCACGGGGATACGAGCAGTACTTC.

V is TRBV7-8 and J is TRBJ2-7; D gene unclear. V was trimmed by 1 base and J by 5 bases, leaving 15 bases between them. Germline loops: CDR1 SGHVS, CDR2 FQNEAQ. The CDR3 totals 15 residues. CDR3 nucleotides: TGTGCCAGCAGCTTAGGGGTCAGGATGACCCACGAGCAGTACTTC. Translating it yields CASSLGVRMTHEQYF.

The chain joins TRBV6-1 to TRBJ1-1; tentative D call: TRBD1 (5 bases). Deletions cut 8 bases from V and 7 bases from J, with 8 bases between. Germline CDR1 reads MNHNS; CDR2 reads SASEGT. The CDR3 runs to 10 residues. CDR3 in DNA: TGTGCCAGCTGGGGGGGTGAAGCTTTCTTT. This codes for CASWGGEAFF.

The chain carries TRBV5-1 and TRBJ1-2; D is unresolved. The CDR3 loop spans 13 amino acids. CDR1 is SGHRS and CDR2 is YFSETQ in the germline V gene. The ends were cut back, 1 base at V and 3 bases at J, with 7 bases in the middle. The CDR3 reads CASSLHSDYGYTF. CDR3 in DNA: TGCGCCAGCAGCTTGCACAGTGACTATGGCTACACCTTC.

V is TRBV27 and J is TRBJ2-3, with 7 positions matching TRBD2. The CDR3 extends over 18 amino acids. Germline-derived CDR1 and CDR2 are MNHEY and SMNVEV (reference sequence). The trim removed 6 bases at V and 4 bases at J, leaving 19 bases unmatched. The CDR3 coding sequence is TGTGCCAGCAGCCCCCTCCGCGTGCGCGGGAGCCACCCAGATACGCAGTATTTT. Protein: CASSPLRVRGSHPDTQYF.

This clone was seen a few times. The rearrangement uses TRBV7-3 and TRBJ2-2; 11 bases fit TRBD1. After removal of 3 bases from V and 5 bases from J, the junction contained 5 bases not matched to a gene. The germline CDR1 and CDR2 sequences are SGHTA and FQGTGA. This CDR3 spans 16 amino acids. DNA of the CDR3: TGTGCCAGCAGCTTGACGGACAGGGGGCGAACCGGGGAGCTGTTTTTT. Its protein product is CASSLTDRGRTGELFF.

The table lists this clone with a few counts. As DNA, the CDR3 is TGTGCCAGCAGAGGAGGGACTAGCGGAGAGCAGTACTTC. It is translated as CASRGGTSGEQYF. V usage is TRBV27 and J usage is TRBJ2-7, with 11 bases aligning to TRBD2. Per germline, CDR1 MNHEY and CDR2 SMNVEV (reference sequence). The CDR3 is 13 residues long. V lost 6 bases and J lost 7; bases outside the gene matches: 5.

V is TRBV11-3 and J is TRBJ1-2; 7 bases align to TRBD1. V gave up 5 bases and J gave up 1 base; unmatched junction bases: 7. The germline CDR1 and CDR2 sequences are SGHNT and YENEEA. The CDR3 covers 15 residues. The CDR3 DNA reads as TGTGCCAGCAGCCCGGGGACAGCCATTAACTATGGCTACACCTTC. It translates to CASSPGTAINYGYTF.

This rearrangement joins TRBV6-1 to TRBJ2-7; 9 nucleotides agree with TRBD1. The trim removed 4 bases at V and 2 bases at J, leaving 12 bases unmatched. Germline-derived CDR1 and CDR2 are MNHNS and SASEGT. The CDR3 contains 17 residues. CDR3 coding DNA: TGTGCCAGCAGTGTTGGGACAGGGCGCGTTCTTGCCTACGAGCAGTACTTC. This sequence encodes CASSVGTGRVLAYEQYF.

The rearrangement uses TRBV28 and TRBJ1-2; D not certain. Germline V lookup: CDR1 MDHEN, CDR2 SYDVKM. V lost 6 bases to trimming and J lost 1 base, with 9 bases between them. CDR3 length: 13 residues. The CDR3 reads CASSRPFNYGYTF. CDR3 coding DNA: TGTGCCAGCAGCAGACCCTTTAACTATGGCTACACCTTC.